One sample yielded the 8 T cell receptor beta chains listed below, sequenced in a study of human T cells and chemical hapten exposure. Noted time point: patch test 2, 6 weeks after DPC sensitization. The sample's treatment: therapeutic diphenylcyclopropenone sensitization with weekly scalp DPC. TCRdb reanalysed the RACE reads using MiXCR and keeps one entry per CDR3 protein. Found here are more than 85,000 distinct CDR3 sequences, 11% of them singletons; the top ten hold about 2%. The sequencing here drew on whole blood, taken in connection with sensitization to the hapten diphenylcyclopropenone (DPC). All receptors derive from a man aged 35-49 years with alopecia areata. Some clones in this sample may be carry-over from other donors' samples.

This clonotype was seen a handful of times. The chain links TRBV10-3 to TRBJ2-7, with TRBD2 matching over 7 bases. In germline, CDR1 is ENHRY, CDR2 SYGVKD. Unmatched junction bases numbered 11, after V lost 10 bases and J lost 2 bases. There are 14 residues in the CDR3. The chain's CDR3 is CATAVAGETYEQYV. In DNA form, the CDR3 reads TGTGCCACCGCAGTGGCGGGAGAAACCTACGAGCAGTACGTC.

The V call is TRBV5-5, the J call TRBJ2-5; 9 bases are shared with TRBD2. Trimming removed 1 base from V and 1 base from J; junction bases left unmatched: 5. Germline V lookup: CDR1 SGHKS, CDR2 YYEKEE (reference sequence). This CDR3 has 16 amino acids. CDR3 in amino acids: CASSLPASGVQETQYF. The CDR3 bases are TGTGCCAGCAGCTTGCCCGCTAGCGGGGTCCAAGAGACCCAGTACTTC.

This clonotype came up a few times. In DNA form, the CDR3 reads TGTGCCAGCAGCCAAGGGTGGAGAGCCCATCCGGATGAGCAGTTCTTC. Translating it yields CASSQGWRAHPDEQFF. V and J are TRBV14 and TRBJ2-1, with D uncertain. Trimming took off 1 base at V and 8 bases at J, with 18 bases between the two ends. There are 16 residues in the CDR3. Germline CDR1 reads SGHDN; CDR2 reads FVKESK.

Here the CDR3 reads CASSLAGDTYEQYF. The CDR3 DNA reads TGTGCCAGCAGTTTAGCAGGGGACACCTACGAGCAGTACTTC. The chain joins TRBV12-3 or TRBV12-4 to TRBJ2-7; tentatively, D is TRBD1 (6 bases). Trimming cost V 0 bases and J 2 bases, with 8 bases left between them. The CDR3 is 14 residues long.

This sequence joins TRBV4-2 and TRBJ2-3, with no clear D. The length of the CDR3 is 14 residues. Trimming removed 4 bases at V and 1 base at J, with 9 bases between. Germline V gives CDR1 LGHNA, CDR2 YNFKEQ. The CDR3 spells CASSRDSGTDTQYF. The DNA of the CDR3 is TGTGCCAGCAGCCGGGATTCCGGCACAGATACGCAGTATTTT.

The sample holds a few counts of this clonotype. The rearrangement uses TRBV9 and TRBJ2-5; D may be TRBD1 or TRBD2 (6 bases each). The CDR3 covers 17 residues. V was pared by 0 bases and J by 0 bases, with 15 bases between. Germline CDR1 SGDLS, CDR2 YYNGEE. The CDR3 protein is CASSVAWVGGHQETQYF. The DNA for the CDR3 is TGTGCCAGCAGCGTAGCGTGGGTGGGGGGCCACCAAGAGACCCAGTACTTC. Looking up the rest from reference TRBV9 and TRBJ2-5 gives the full variable domain: DSGVTQTPKHLITATGQRVTLRCSPRSGDLSVYWYQQSLDQGLQFLIQYYNGEERAKGNILERFSAQQFPDLHSELNLSSLELGDSALYFCASSVAWVGGHQETQYFGPGTRLLVL.

The rearrangement joins TRBV7-2 to TRBJ2-3, with a possible D match to TRBD2 (6 bases). CDR1 SGHTA and CDR2 FQGNSA come from the germline V gene. This CDR3 has 13 amino acids. V was clipped by 6 bases and J by 7 bases, with 14 bases between them. The CDR3 spells CASRPGTSYTQYF. CDR3 coding DNA: TGTGCCAGCAGGCCCGGGACTTCTTATACGCAGTATTTT. Full variable domain (outside the CDR3, taken from reference TRBV7-2 and TRBJ2-3): GAGVSQSPSNKVTEKGKDVELRCDPISGHTALYWYRQSLGQGLEFLIYFQGNSAPDKSGLPSDRFSAERTGGSVSTLTIQRTQQEDSAVYLCASRPGTSYTQYFGPGTRLTVL.

V gene TRBV6-6 combines with J gene TRBJ1-2; tentative D call: TRBD1 (6 bases). The CDR3 spans 15 residues. V lost 10 bases to trimming and J lost 3 bases, with 21 bases between them. The germline V gene has CDR1 MNHNY and CDR2 SVGAGI (reference sequence). This chain's CDR3 is CANYSPQGRDYGYTF. Written as DNA, the CDR3 is TGTGCCAACTACTCCCCCCAGGGGCGCGACTATGGCTACACCTTC.